The 13 T cell receptor beta chains presented below share a single source sample, sequenced in a study of blood T cells in healthy people across ages. A J-beta primer mix and a sample-barcoded 5' primer were used in a second PCR of roughly 7 to 12 cycles. MiXCR, applied by TCRdb to the 5' RACE reads, yields one record per CDR3 protein. The table includes about 1.1 million distinct CDR3 sequences, more than 30% detected once. The sequencing sample was made of blood. The source is a man younger than 35 in good health.

The chain uses TRBV12-3 or TRBV12-4 and TRBJ2-7; no firm D call. V was trimmed by 1 base and J by 6 bases, leaving 10 bases between them. CDR3 length equals 13 residues. CDR3 bases: TGTGCCAGCAGTTTAGGGCAGACCAGCGAGCAGTACTTC. This gives the protein CASSLGQTSEQYF.

A few counts support this clonotype. The chain combines TRBV27 with TRBJ2-7, with D possibly matching TRBD2 (6 bases). The V end was cut by 1 base, the J end by 4 bases, with 11 bases between. The CDR3 is 14 amino acids. The germline gives CDR1 MNHEY, CDR2 SMNVEV (reference sequence). CDR3 loop: CASSLFGGRYEQYF. The CDR3 region has the DNA TGTGCCAGCAGTTTATTCGGGGGTCGATACGAGCAGTACTTC.

DNA of the CDR3: TGCGCCAGCAGCATAGGGACAGGGGCTGGAAACACCATATATTTT. Its protein is CASSIGTGAGNTIYF. J is TRBJ1-3 and V is TRBV5-1; 10 bases map to TRBD1. The CDR3 runs to 15 residues. CDR1 is SGHRS and CDR2 is YFSETQ in the germline V gene. V was clipped by 4 bases and J by 2 bases; unmatched bases: 3.

This clonotype appeared a few times. The chain links TRBV12-3 or TRBV12-4 to TRBJ2-3; 10 bases align to TRBD2. J gave up 4 bases and V 3 bases, and 10 bases lay outside the gene matches. The CDR3 runs to 17 residues. The CDR3 spells CASSFIYSGGGADTQYF. The CDR3 nucleotides are TGTGCCAGCAGTTTTATTTACAGCGGGGGGGGCGCAGATACGCAGTATTTT.

This chain links TRBV20-1 with TRBJ1-1; D possibly corresponds to TRBD1 (5 bases). Germline V lookup: CDR1 DFQATT, CDR2 SNEGSKA (reference sequence). V lost 3 bases, J lost 1 base, and 6 bases lay in between. The CDR3 length is 12 residues. The CDR3 bases are TGCAGTGCTAGGGGGACGAACACTGAAGCTTTCTTT. Its translation: CSARGTNTEAFF.

The chain employs TRBV4-1 and TRBJ2-2; 11 bases map to TRBD2. The CDR3 runs 18 residues. V shed 0 bases and J 5 bases; nucleotides not matched to a gene: 8. Looked up from germline, CDR1 is MGHRA and CDR2 is YSYEKL. The CDR3 region has the DNA TGCGCCAGCAGCCAAGAGCCTCGAACTAGCGGGGGAACCGGGGAGCTGTTTTTT. It specifies CASSQEPRTSGGTGELFF.

The CDR3 loop is CASSRPGTREETQYF. The CDR3 DNA reads TGTGCCAGCAGTAGACCAGGGACTAGGGAAGAGACCCAGTACTTC. The rearrangement joins TRBV28 to TRBJ2-5; 8 bases line up with TRBD2. From germline, CDR1 is MDHEN and CDR2 SYDVKM. CDR3 length: 15 amino acids. The junction had 8 bases not matched to a gene; V was cut back by 5 bases and J by 3 bases.

The chain has TRBV20-1 and TRBJ1-4; D may be TRBD1 (6 bases). From germline, CDR1 is DFQATT and CDR2 SNEGSKA (reference sequence). V lost 5 bases, J lost 4 bases, and 14 bases lay in between. This CDR3 comprises 14 residues. In DNA form, the CDR3 reads TGCAGTGCTCGTCGAGGGGGTCTTAATGAAAAACTGTTTTTT. Protein product: CSARRGGLNEKLFF.

The J gene is TRBJ2-1, the V gene TRBV4-1; D is unresolved. The germline V gene has CDR1 MGHRA and CDR2 YSYEKL. The V gene lost 1 base and the J gene lost 4 bases, with 8 bases spanning the gap. This CDR3 has 14 residues. CDR3 protein: CASSQVSLYNEQFF. The DNA of the CDR3 is TGCGCCAGCAGCCAAGTGAGCCTGTACAATGAGCAGTTCTTC.

This clonotype showed up just a few times. The J gene is TRBJ2-6, the V gene TRBV6-6; D unresolved. The CDR3 has 14 amino acids. Germline CDR1 and CDR2: MNHNY and SVGAGI (reference sequence). The V end was cut by 2 bases, the J end by 1 base, with 3 bases between. The CDR3 coding sequence is TGTGCCAGCAGTTACGCGTCTGGGGCCAACGTCCTGACTTTC. Protein sequence: CASSYASGANVLTF.

The sample holds many counts of this clonotype. The V gene is TRBV25-1, the J gene TRBJ2-1, with D maybe TRBD1 (5 bases). CDR1 and CDR2 (germline): MGHDK, SYGVNS. The CDR3 is 12 residues long. The V end was cut by 4 bases, the J end by 6 bases, with 7 bases between. Here the CDR3 reads CASSVGVNEQFF. As DNA, the CDR3 is TGTGCCAGCAGTGTAGGGGTCAATGAGCAGTTCTTC. The full variable domain, with the rest looked up from reference TRBV25-1 and TRBJ2-1, is EADIYQTPRYLVIGTGKKITLECSQTMGHDKMYWYQQDPGMELHLIHYSYGVNSTEKGDLSSESTVSRIRTEHFPLTLESARPSHTSQYLCASSVGVNEQFFGPGTRLTVL.

This clonotype has just one count. The junction departs from germline at one end; a sequencing error may be responsible. V is TRBV27 and J is TRBJ1-1; D uncertain. There are 13 residues in the CDR3. Germline CDR1 reads MNHEY; CDR2 reads SMNVEV (reference sequence). The CDR3 sequence is CASSVSGQVEAFF. In DNA form, the CDR3 reads TGTGCCAGCAGTGTATCTGGTCAGGTTGAAGCTTTCTTT.

This clonotype was picked up a small number of times. This rearrangement joins TRBV20-1 to TRBJ1-1, with D maybe TRBD1 (5 bases). CDR3 length equals 13 residues. V was trimmed by 3 bases and J by 3 bases, leaving 11 bases between them. Germline-derived CDR1 and CDR2 are DFQATT and SNEGSKA (reference sequence). DNA for the CDR3: TGCAGTGCTAGGTCGGGGGGGGACACTGAAGCTTTCTTT. This codes for CSARSGGDTEAFF.